The 20 T cell receptor beta chains below all came from one sample that was sequenced in a study of blood T cell repertoires in COVID-19. Data came from immunoSEQ multiplex PCR; TCRdb stores just in-frame clones and leaves some out. The sample lists about 180,000 clones, nearly 90% occurring once. Sequenced sample: PBMCs or T cells enriched from blood (not recorded which). These receptors all stem from a woman between 40 and 55 years old with acute COVID-19.

The sample holds a few counts of this clone. The chain couples TRBV6-1 to TRBJ2-2; D may be TRBD2 (6 bases). Trimming took 2 bases from V and 7 from J, leaving 17 bases between them. The length of the CDR3 is 16 residues. The germline V gene encodes CDR1 MNHNS and CDR2 SASEGT. CDR3 residues: CASSESTGGPNGELFF. The CDR3 bases are TGTGCCAGCAGTGAAAGTACCGGGGGACCCAACGGGGAGCTGTTTTTT.

J is TRBJ2-5 and V is TRBV2; TRBD2 agrees at 10 bases. The CDR3 contains 15 residues. V shed 4 bases, J shed 2 bases, and the junction held 4 bases outside the gene matches. Germline assignment: CDR1 SNHLY and CDR2 FYNNEI. The DNA of the CDR3 is TGTGCCAGCAGTGCGCTAGCGGGGGTACAAGAGACCCAGTACTTC. This codes for CASSALAGVQETQYF.

The rearrangement joins TRBV18 to TRBJ2-7, with TRBD2 identical over 8 bases. The germline gives CDR1 KGHSH, CDR2 LQKENI. The CDR3 totals 16 residues. The V gene end was trimmed by 2 bases and the J gene end by 2 bases; junction bases not matched to a gene: 8. The CDR3 region has the DNA TGTGCCAGCTCACCAATCGCGGGAGGTCCGACCTACGAGCAGTACTTC. Its translation is CASSPIAGGPTYEQYF.

This sequence joins TRBV5-1 and TRBJ1-1; 7 nucleotides align to TRBD1. From germline, CDR1 is SGHRS and CDR2 YFSETQ. The junction had 3 bases not matched to a gene; V was cut back by 0 bases and J by 4 bases. The CDR3 consists of 14 residues. This CDR3 is CASSLGQGGTEAFF. The CDR3 bases are TGCGCCAGCAGCTTGGGGCAGGGGGGCACTGAAGCTTTCTTT.

The chain carries TRBV1 and TRBJ2-7; the table gives TRBD2 as D, unverified against the DNA. TRBV1 is classified as a pseudogene. This CDR3 is 20 amino acids long. This CDR3 reads CTSSQDRSSGPFLHSYEQYF. CDR3 DNA sequence: TGCACCAGCAGCCAAGATCGGTCTAGCGGGCCCTTCTTACACTCCTACGAGCAGTACTTC.

V gene TRBV6-2 or TRBV6-3 combines with J gene TRBJ2-7, with D tentatively TRBD2 (5 bases). V was trimmed by 2 bases and J by 3 bases, leaving 11 bases between them. Germline CDR1 reads MNHEY; CDR2 reads SVGEGT. The CDR3 loop spans 14 amino acids. As DNA, the CDR3 is TGTGCCAGCAGTTACGATGGGAGCTTCTACGAGCAGTACTTC. Protein: CASSYDGSFYEQYF.

This chain uses TRBV28 with TRBJ1-2; 9 bases match TRBD1. Germline lookup yields CDR1 MDHEN and CDR2 SYDVKM. The CDR3 length is 14 residues. Trimming took 1 base from V and 7 from J; bases not matched to a gene: 4. In DNA, the CDR3 is TGTGCCAGCAGTTTATCCCACAGGGGGCTTGGCTACACCTTC. Translating it yields CASSLSHRGLGYTF.

This chain connects TRBV14 to TRBJ1-6, with 10 bases fitting TRBD1. This CDR3 contains 15 residues. Trimming removed 4 bases from V and 10 bases from J; junction bases left unmatched: 7. Germline-derived CDR1 and CDR2 are SGHDN and FVKESK. CDR3 amino acids: CASSLRTGGNSPLHF. The CDR3 DNA is TGTGCCAGCAGCCTAAGGACAGGGGGGAACTCACCCCTCCACTTT.

This clone was seen a handful of times. The chain joins TRBV11-2 to TRBJ2-7; D may be TRBD1 (6 bases). Trimming stripped 5 bases from V and 1 base from J, with 15 bases between. CDR1 and CDR2 (germline): SGHAT, FQNNGV. The CDR3 sequence is 15 residues long. CDR3 amino acids: CASSLQGLPSYEQYF. CDR3 DNA sequence: TGTGCCAGCAGCCTCCAGGGGCTCCCATCCTACGAGCAGTACTTC.

This chain joins TRBV27 and TRBJ2-7; 7 nucleotides match TRBD1. The CDR3 covers 16 residues. V shed 5 bases, J shed 4 bases, and the junction held 14 bases outside the gene matches. CDR1 is MNHEY and CDR2 is SMNVEV in the germline V gene (reference sequence). The CDR3 region has the DNA TGTGCCAGCAGTCCCAGCACTACAGGGGCCCTTTACGAGCAGTACTTC. It specifies CASSPSTTGALYEQYF.

V gene TRBV2 combines with J gene TRBJ1-3, with D possibly being TRBD1 (5 bases). This CDR3 spans 15 amino acids. CDR1 is SNHLY, CDR2 FYNNEI, per germline. V lost 2 bases, J lost 0 bases, and 8 bases lay in between. CDR3 sequence reads: CASSERQNSGNTIYF. The CDR3 DNA reads TGTGCCAGCAGTGAAAGACAGAACTCTGGAAACACCATATATTTT.

The chain has TRBV10-3 and TRBJ2-1; 11 bases fit TRBD2. This CDR3 comprises 16 residues. Germline CDR1 reads ENHRY; CDR2 reads SYGVKD. V shed 2 bases, J shed 5 bases, and the junction held 5 bases outside the gene matches. The CDR3 sequence is CAISEPGLADHNEQFF. CDR3 bases: TGTGCCATCAGTGAGCCGGGACTAGCGGATCACAATGAGCAGTTCTTC.

The CDR3 DNA follows: TGTGCCAGCAGTTATAAGAAGACAGGGGACAATCAGCCCCAGCATTTT. It yields the protein CASSYKKTGDNQPQHF. V is TRBV6-2 or TRBV6-3 and J is TRBJ1-5; TRBD1 matches 8 bases. With V trimmed by 3 bases and J by 3 bases, 7 bases remained unmatched. In germline, CDR1 is MNHEY, CDR2 SVGEGT. The CDR3 extends over 16 amino acids.

The chain is built from TRBV24-1 and TRBJ1-5, with 8 bases lining up with TRBD1. The CDR3 loop spans 13 amino acids. Germline V gene sequence: CDR1 KGHDR, CDR2 SFDVKD. J gave up 7 bases and V 6 bases, and 4 bases lay outside the gene matches. The CDR3 loop reads CATSQGAGQPQHF. For the CDR3, the DNA is TGTGCCACCAGTCAGGGGGCCGGGCAGCCCCAGCATTTT.

The chain combines TRBV7-9 with TRBJ1-4, with 11 positions matching TRBD1. This CDR3 region has 18 residues. Looked up from germline, CDR1 is SEHNR and CDR2 is FQNEAQ (reference sequence). J lost 4 bases, V lost 1 base, and 8 bases had no gene match. CDR3 protein: CASSLGTGGASHNEKLFF. CDR3 DNA: TGTGCCAGCAGCTTAGGGACAGGGGGCGCATCTCATAATGAAAAACTGTTTTTT.

CDR3 in amino acids: CASSWTATNEKLFF. CDR3 coding DNA: TGTGCCAGCAGTTGGACAGCAACTAATGAAAAACTGTTTTTT. The gene calls are TRBV28 and TRBJ1-4; possible D gene TRBD1, 6 bases. Trimming left V 4 bases short and J 0 bases short, with 6 bases between. Germline loops: CDR1 MDHEN, CDR2 SYDVKM. The CDR3 consists of 14 residues.

This clone came up once. V and J are TRBV27 and TRBJ1-1; maybe TRBD1 (6 bases). CDR1 is MNHEY, CDR2 SMNVEV, per germline (reference sequence). The CDR3 loop spans 13 amino acids. V shed 5 bases and J shed 7 bases, with 14 bases lying between them. The CDR3 nucleotides are TGTGCCAGCAGTCCAGGGGATTGGAGTGAAGCTTTCTTT. It codes for CASSPGDWSEAFF.

This clone appeared once. The chain couples TRBV13 to TRBJ2-1; 9 positions agree with TRBD2. CDR3 length: 16 residues. Germline-derived CDR1 and CDR2 are PRHDT and FYEKMQ (reference sequence). Germline trimming cut 0 bases from V and 8 bases from J; bases unmatched to any gene: 8. The CDR3 reads CASSLGAPRGGDEQFF. The CDR3 DNA reads TGTGCCAGCAGCTTAGGGGCCCCCCGCGGGGGGGATGAGCAGTTCTTC.

The chain employs TRBV24-1 and TRBJ2-7, with D possibly matching TRBD1 (5 bases). Trimming removed 0 bases from V and 3 bases from J, with 14 bases in between. This CDR3 has 16 amino acids. Germline V CDR1 and CDR2: KGHDR, SFDVKD. The CDR3 DNA reads as TGTGCCACCAGTGATTTGCCCAAATTAGGGGACTACGAGCAGTACTTC. Translating gives CATSDLPKLGDYEQYF.

The V call is TRBV28, the J call TRBJ1-1, with D unclear. Per the germline V gene, CDR1 is MDHEN and CDR2 is SYDVKM. The CDR3 is 12 residues long. V was clipped by 7 bases and J by 7 bases, with 13 bases between them. The CDR3 nucleotides are TGTGCCAGCACCAAGACATACCATGAAGCTTTCTTT. Its translation is CASTKTYHEAFF.